One and the same sample provided the 14 T cell receptor beta chains below, sequenced in a study of CD8+CD57+ T cells in acquired aplastic anemia. The template for TCR beta VDJ and CDR3 sequence profiling was genomic DNA. One entry per CDR3 protein, called by TCRdb with MiXCR from the reads. The sample consists of roughly 300,000 distinct CDR3 sequences, 56% of them appearing once. Sequencing used sorted CD4+, CD8+, or CD8+CD57+ T cells (not recorded which) from PBMCs. The receptor set was obtained from a human donor with severe aplastic anemia or a healthy control (not recorded which).

The chain joins TRBV2 to TRBJ2-5, with 9 bases matching TRBD2. The CDR3 sequence is 12 residues long. V was clipped by 3 bases and J by 7 bases; unmatched bases: 0. Germline V CDR1 and CDR2: SNHLY, FYNNEI. CDR3 DNA: TGTGCCAGCAGTGATAGCGGGGGGACCCAGTACTTC. This gives the protein CASSDSGGTQYF.

This clonotype was counted many times. The V call is TRBV28, the J call TRBJ2-7; D gene uncertain. Trimming took off 6 bases at V and 4 bases at J, with 10 bases between the two ends. The CDR3 has 12 amino acids. Germline lookup yields CDR1 MDHEN and CDR2 SYDVKM. CDR3 sequence reads: CASREELYEQYF. The CDR3 nucleotides read TGTGCCAGCAGGGAAGAGCTGTACGAGCAGTACTTC.

This clonotype has a count of ten or more. This chain connects TRBV9 to TRBJ1-2, with D maybe TRBD1 (5 bases). CDR1 is SGDLS and CDR2 is YYNGEE in the germline V gene. The length of the CDR3 is 14 residues. Trimming shortened V by 0 bases and J by 8 bases, and 14 bases separated the two germline ends. CDR3 protein: CASSVGRGGEGYTF. CDR3 nucleotides: TGTGCCAGCAGCGTAGGTCGTGGGGGGGAGGGCTACACCTTC.

As regards this clonotype: This could be a read error, since a much larger clone is one nucleotide away. This is likely a read error, given that the CDR3 carries no conserved phenylalanine or tryptophan at its end. V is TRBV6-6 and J is TRBJ1-5, with 7 bases fitting TRBD1. Germline assignment: CDR1 MNHNY and CDR2 SVGAGI (reference sequence). The V segment lost 2 bases and the J segment 3 bases; nucleotides outside the gene matches: 7. The CDR3 totals 16 residues. CDR3 coding DNA: TGTGCCAGCAGTTACCTGACAGGGACAATCAATCAGCCCCAGCATTGT. It encodes CASSYLTGTINQPQHC.

The V and J genes are TRBV9 and TRBJ1-1; no firm D call. The V gene lost 0 bases and the J gene lost 1 base, with 19 bases spanning the gap. This CDR3 region has 18 residues. Germline CDR1 and CDR2: SGDLS and YYNGEE. DNA of the CDR3: TGTGCCAGCAGCGTAGAAGGCAGCCCGTGGGGTTCGAACACTGAAGCTTTCTTT. Protein sequence: CASSVEGSPWGSNTEAFF.

The chain joins TRBV25-1 to TRBJ1-3; no clear D. The CDR3 runs to 18 residues. V was pared by 5 bases and J by 0 bases, with 20 bases between. The germline V gene has CDR1 MGHDK and CDR2 SYGVNS. The CDR3 coding sequence is TGTGCCAGCAGTATGTGGGCCACCGGTATCCACTCTGGAAACACCATATATTTT. Its translation is CASSMWATGIHSGNTIYF.

V usage is TRBV6-1 and J usage is TRBJ2-7, with D possibly TRBD2 on 5 matching bases. Trimming removed 6 bases from V and 6 bases from J, with 9 bases in between. The CDR3 is 11 residues long. Germline CDR1 MNHNS, CDR2 SASEGT. The chain's CDR3 is CASSVGSEQYF. For the CDR3, the DNA is TGTGCCAGCAGCGTAGGGAGCGAGCAGTACTTC.

The V and J genes are TRBV2 and TRBJ1-1; D is uncertain. Between the trimmed V and J ends, which lost 6 bases and 3 bases, there was a span of 14 bases. Germline V gene sequence: CDR1 SNHLY, CDR2 FYNNEI. This CDR3 spans 14 amino acids. CDR3 loop: CASSPLDRDTEAFF. The CDR3 coding sequence is TGTGCCAGCAGCCCCTTGGATAGGGACACTGAAGCTTTCTTT.

At least ten counts were recorded for this clonotype. The CDR3 loop reads CASSKRDLNTGELFF. The DNA for the CDR3 is TGTGCCAGCAGCAAAAGGGACCTCAACACCGGGGAGCTGTTTTTT. This chain joins TRBV7-2 and TRBJ2-2; TRBD1 or TRBD2 may be the D gene (5 bases each). CDR3 length equals 15 residues. The V and J ends lost 5 bases and 2 bases respectively, with 12 bases between them. CDR1 and CDR2 from the germline V gene are SGHTA and FQGNSA. The whole variable domain, remainder taken from reference TRBV7-2 and TRBJ2-2, is GAGVSQSPSNKVTEKGKDVELRCDPISGHTALYWYRQSLGQGLEFLIYFQGNSAPDKSGLPSDRFSAERTGGSVSTLTIQRTQQEDSAVYLCASSKRDLNTGELFFGEGSRLTVL.

The chain employs TRBV7-9 and TRBJ2-6; D perhaps matches TRBD1 (5 bases). CDR1 is SEHNR, CDR2 FQNEAQ, per germline (reference sequence). The CDR3 totals 15 residues. V was cut by 4 bases and J by 0 bases, with 7 bases left in between. This CDR3 reads CASSSTVSGANVLTF. The DNA for the CDR3 is TGTGCCAGCAGCTCGACAGTCTCTGGGGCCAACGTCCTGACTTTC.

Comment on this clonotype: This may be a read error, as it is one base from a much larger clone. V is TRBV5-1 and J is TRBJ1-5, with a weak D call TRBD1 (5 bases). Germline CDR1 is SGHRS and CDR2 is YFSETQ. This CDR3 comprises 14 residues. The CDR3 DNA sequence: TGTGCCAGCAGCCTTTGGGACCGCGATCAGCCCCAGCATTTT. Protein: CASSLWDRDQPQHF.

This clonotype has a single count. This chain joins TRBV24-1 and TRBJ2-3; D may be TRBD1 (5 bases). The V end was cut by 4 bases, the J end by 3 bases, with 16 bases between. This CDR3 comprises 16 residues. CDR1 KGHDR and CDR2 SFDVKD come from the germline V gene. The CDR3: CATSDPGPKGTDTQYF. The DNA of the CDR3 is TGTGCCACCAGTGACCCAGGGCCTAAAGGGACAGATACGCAGTATTTT.

The V gene is TRBV10-1, the J gene TRBJ2-1; D possibly corresponds to TRBD2 (6 bases). V lost 2 bases, J lost 5 bases, and 7 bases lay in between. The germline V gene has CDR1 WNHNN and CDR2 SYGVQD (reference sequence). The CDR3 has 13 amino acids. The CDR3 nucleotides are TGCGCCAGCAGTGAGCGGGGGAACAATGAGCAGTTCTTC. Translating it yields CASSERGNNEQFF.

The genes are TRBV29-1 and TRBJ2-5; the D is unclear. The CDR3 contains 14 residues. Trimming stripped 5 bases from V and 5 bases from J, with 18 bases between. Germline lookup yields CDR1 SQVTM and CDR2 ANQGSEA. CDR3 sequence reads: CSVLFLDGPETQYF. DNA of the CDR3: TGCAGCGTTCTTTTTTTGGACGGCCCGGAGACCCAGTACTTC.